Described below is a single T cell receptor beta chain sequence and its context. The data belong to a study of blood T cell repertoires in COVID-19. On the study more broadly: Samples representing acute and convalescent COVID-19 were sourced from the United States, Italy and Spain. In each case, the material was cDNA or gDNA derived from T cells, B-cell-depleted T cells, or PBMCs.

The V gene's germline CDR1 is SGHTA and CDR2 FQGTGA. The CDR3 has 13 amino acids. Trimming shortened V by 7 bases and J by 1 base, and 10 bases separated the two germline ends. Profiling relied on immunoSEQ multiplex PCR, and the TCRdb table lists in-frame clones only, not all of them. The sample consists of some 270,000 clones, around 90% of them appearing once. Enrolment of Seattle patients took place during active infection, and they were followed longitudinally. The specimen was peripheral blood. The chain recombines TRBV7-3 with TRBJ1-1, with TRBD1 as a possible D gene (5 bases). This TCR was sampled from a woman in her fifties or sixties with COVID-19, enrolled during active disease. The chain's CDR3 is CASMTTENTEAFF. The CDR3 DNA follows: TGTGCCAGCATGACGACAGAGAACACTGAAGCTTTCTTT. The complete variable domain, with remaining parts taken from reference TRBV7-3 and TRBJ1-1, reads GAGVSQTPSNKVTEKGKYVELRCDPISGHTALYWYRQSLGQGPEFLIYFQGTGAADDSGLPNDRFFAVRPEGSVSTLKIQRTERGDSAVYLCASMTTENTEAFFGQGTRLTVV.